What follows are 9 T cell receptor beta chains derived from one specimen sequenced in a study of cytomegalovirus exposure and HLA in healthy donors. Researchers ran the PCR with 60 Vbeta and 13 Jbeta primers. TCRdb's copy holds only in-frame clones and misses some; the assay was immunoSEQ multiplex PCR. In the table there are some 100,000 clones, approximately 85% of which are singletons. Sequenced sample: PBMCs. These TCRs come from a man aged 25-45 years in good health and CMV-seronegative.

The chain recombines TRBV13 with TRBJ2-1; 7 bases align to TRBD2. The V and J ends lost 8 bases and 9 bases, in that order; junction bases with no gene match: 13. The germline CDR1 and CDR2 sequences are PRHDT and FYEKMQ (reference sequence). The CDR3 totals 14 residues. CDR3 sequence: CASGPKTSRLEQFF. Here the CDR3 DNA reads TGTGCCAGCGGGCCCAAGACTAGCCGCCTTGAGCAGTTCTTC.

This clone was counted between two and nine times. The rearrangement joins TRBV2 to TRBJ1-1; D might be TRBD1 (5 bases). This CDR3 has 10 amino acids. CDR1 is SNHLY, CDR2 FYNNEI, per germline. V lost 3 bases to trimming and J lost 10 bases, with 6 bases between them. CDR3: CASSEGGAFF. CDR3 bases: TGTGCCAGCAGTGAGGGGGGAGCTTTCTTT.

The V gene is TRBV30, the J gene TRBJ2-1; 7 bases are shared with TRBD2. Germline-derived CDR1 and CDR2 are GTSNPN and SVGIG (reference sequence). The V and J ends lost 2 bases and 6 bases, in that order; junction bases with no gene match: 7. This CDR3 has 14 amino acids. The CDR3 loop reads CAWSNGLVSNEQFF. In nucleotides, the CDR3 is TGTGCCTGGAGTAACGGACTAGTTTCCAATGAGCAGTTCTTC.

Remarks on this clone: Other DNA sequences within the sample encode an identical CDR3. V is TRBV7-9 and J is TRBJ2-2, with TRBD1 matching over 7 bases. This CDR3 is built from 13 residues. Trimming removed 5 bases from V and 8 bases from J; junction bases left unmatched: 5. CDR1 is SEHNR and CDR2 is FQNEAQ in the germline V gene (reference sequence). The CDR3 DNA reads TGTGCCAGCAGCCTAGAGGGGGCTGGGGAGCTGTTTTTT. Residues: CASSLEGAGELFF.

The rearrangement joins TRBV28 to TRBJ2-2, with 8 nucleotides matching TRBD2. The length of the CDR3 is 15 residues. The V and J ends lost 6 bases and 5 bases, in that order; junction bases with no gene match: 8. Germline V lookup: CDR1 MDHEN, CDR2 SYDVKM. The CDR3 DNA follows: TGTGCCAGCAGCTCCGGGACTAGTAGGACCGGGGAGCTGTTTTTT. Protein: CASSSGTSRTGELFF.

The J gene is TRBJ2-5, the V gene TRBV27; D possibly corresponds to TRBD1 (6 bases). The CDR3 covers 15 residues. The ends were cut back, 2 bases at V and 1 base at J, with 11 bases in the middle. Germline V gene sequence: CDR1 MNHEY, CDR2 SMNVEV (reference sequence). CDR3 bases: TGTGCCAGCAGTTTAGCCGGGACACCCCAAGAGACCCAGTACTTC. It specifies CASSLAGTPQETQYF.

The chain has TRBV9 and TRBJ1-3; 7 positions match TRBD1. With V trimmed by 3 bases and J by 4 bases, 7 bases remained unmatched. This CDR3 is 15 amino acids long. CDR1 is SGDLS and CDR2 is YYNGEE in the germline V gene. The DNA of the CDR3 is TGTGCCAGCAGCGCCCCAAACAGGGGCGGAAACACCATATATTTT. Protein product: CASSAPNRGGNTIYF. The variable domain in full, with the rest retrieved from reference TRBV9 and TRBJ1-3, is DSGVTQTPKHLITATGQRVTLRCSPRSGDLSVYWYQQSLDQGLQFLIQYYNGEERAKGNILERFSAQQFPDLHSELNLSSLELGDSALYFCASSAPNRGGNTIYFGEGSWLTVV.

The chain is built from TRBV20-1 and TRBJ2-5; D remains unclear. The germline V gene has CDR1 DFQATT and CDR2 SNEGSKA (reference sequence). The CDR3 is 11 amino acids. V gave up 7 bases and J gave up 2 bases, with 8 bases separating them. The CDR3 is CSVPQQETQYF. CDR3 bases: TGCAGTGTCCCCCAGCAAGAGACCCAGTACTTC.

CDR3 DNA: TGTGCCAGCAGTTATGGAGGGGAGGGATATCAGTTCTTC. Protein sequence: CASSYGGEGYQFF. V gene TRBV6-6 combines with J gene TRBJ2-1; 7 bases line up with TRBD2. Trimming cost V 3 bases and J 13 bases; bases outside gene matches: 9. The CDR3 spans 13 residues. Germline loops: CDR1 MNHNY, CDR2 SVGAGI (reference sequence).